A single T cell receptor (beta chain) is shown here with its context. These data belong to a study of blood T cell repertoires in COVID-19. Study details: From the United States, Italy and Spain came samples of acute and convalescent COVID-19. PBMCs, B-cell-depleted T cells, or T cells provided the cDNA or gDNA that made up the material.

The CDR3 spans 14 residues. J gave up 8 bases and V 4 bases, and 9 bases lay outside the gene matches. Germline V gene sequence: CDR1 MNHNS, CDR2 SASEGT. In the original workflow: Estimated nucleated cell counts came from reference gene primer amplification. Some clones are missing from TCRdb's copy, which holds only in-frame ones; the method was immunoSEQ multiplex PCR. For V, J and clone size, that table is used; D and trimming come from the DNA. In the table there are approximately 59,000 clones, approximately 80% of which are singletons. Enrollment of patients from Seattle took place during active infection, with longitudinal follow-up.

Input material: peripheral blood. This chain connects TRBV6-1 to TRBJ1-2, with 8 bases matching TRBD1. This receptor was taken from a man aged 55 to 70 with COVID-19, enrolled during active disease. The CDR3 DNA sequence: TGTGCCAGCAGTGGCGGGACAGGAACGTCCGGCTACACCTTC. It codes for CASSGGTGTSGYTF.